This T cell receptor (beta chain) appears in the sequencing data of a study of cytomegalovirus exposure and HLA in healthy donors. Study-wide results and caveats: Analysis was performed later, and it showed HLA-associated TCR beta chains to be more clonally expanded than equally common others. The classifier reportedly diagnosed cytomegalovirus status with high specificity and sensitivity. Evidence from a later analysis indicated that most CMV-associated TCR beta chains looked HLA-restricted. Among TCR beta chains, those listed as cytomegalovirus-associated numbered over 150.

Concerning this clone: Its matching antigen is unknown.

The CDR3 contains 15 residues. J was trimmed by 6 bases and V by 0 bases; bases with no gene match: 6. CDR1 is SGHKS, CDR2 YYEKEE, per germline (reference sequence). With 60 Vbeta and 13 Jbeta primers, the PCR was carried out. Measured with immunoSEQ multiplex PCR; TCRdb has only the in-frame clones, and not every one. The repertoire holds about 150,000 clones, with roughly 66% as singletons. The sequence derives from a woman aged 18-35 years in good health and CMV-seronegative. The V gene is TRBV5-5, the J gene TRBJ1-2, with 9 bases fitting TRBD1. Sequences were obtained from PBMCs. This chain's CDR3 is CASSLGPNRGHGYTF. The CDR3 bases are TGTGCCAGCAGCTTGGGTCCCAACAGGGGGCATGGCTACACCTTC.